The 20 T cell receptor beta chains presented below share a single source sample, sequenced in a study of CD8 T cells in ankylosing spondylitis. Each CDR3 protein is one row after TCRdb ran MiXCR on the 5' RACE reads. Of a few hundred thousand distinct CDR3 sequences in the sample, around 20% were seen once. The sample comprised blood, either unsorted or a sorted T cell fraction (not recorded which). The receptors were sampled from a female donor with ankylosing spondylitis or in good health (not recorded which).

This chain links TRBV20-1 with TRBJ2-1; D gene uncertain. V lost 3 bases and J 7 bases, leaving 10 bases between the germline ends. Germline V gene lookup returns CDR1 DFQATT and CDR2 SNEGSKA (reference sequence). CDR3 length equals 12 residues. The CDR3, as DNA: TGCAGTGCTAGGATTAGAAAGAATGAGCAGTTCTTC. Translation gives CSARIRKNEQFF.

This clonotype appeared a few times. This rearrangement joins TRBV5-1 to TRBJ1-4, with 7 bases aligning to TRBD1. CDR3 length: 14 amino acids. V was pared by 2 bases and J by 5 bases, with 3 bases of the junction left unmatched. The germline gives CDR1 SGHRS, CDR2 YFSETQ. CDR3 loop: CASSFGTANEKLFF. CDR3 bases: TGCGCCAGCAGCTTCGGGACAGCGAATGAAAAACTGTTTTTT. The whole variable domain, filled in from reference TRBV5-1 and TRBJ1-4, reads KAGVTQTPRYLIKTRGQQVTLSCSPISGHRSVSWYQQTPGQGLQFLFEYFSETQRNKGNFPGRFSGRQFSNSRSEMNVSTLELGDSALYLCASSFGTANEKLFFGSGTQLSVL.

The rearrangement links TRBV20-1 to TRBJ2-1; D gene unclear. The CDR3 runs 12 residues. Trimming pared 6 bases from V and 1 base from J, leaving 7 bases between. CDR1 is DFQATT and CDR2 is SNEGSKA in the germline V gene (reference sequence). This CDR3 is CSAVGSYNEQFF. CDR3 nucleotides: TGCAGTGCGGTAGGGTCCTACAATGAGCAGTTCTTC.

A few counts support this clonotype. V usage is TRBV5-1 and J usage is TRBJ2-1; weak D call: TRBD2 (6 bases). The germline gives CDR1 SGHRS, CDR2 YFSETQ. Trimming took off 5 bases at V and 6 bases at J, with 18 bases between the two ends. This CDR3 is built from 15 residues. As DNA, the CDR3 is TGCGCCAGCAGATTCGGGGTAGCGGTTCGCAATGAGCAGTTCTTC. Its protein product is CASRFGVAVRNEQFF.

This clonotype was detected only a few times. V and J are TRBV12-3 or TRBV12-4 and TRBJ2-1; 14 nucleotides match TRBD2. After removal of 0 bases from V and 9 bases from J, the junction contained 13 bases not matched to a gene. CDR3 size: 19 residues. CDR3 bases: TGTGCCAGCAGTTTAGCGCAGCTGATGACGGGACTAGCGGGAGTTGAGCAGTTCTTC. This sequence encodes CASSLAQLMTGLAGVEQFF.

This clonotype has a count of ten or more. The chain links TRBV20-1 to TRBJ2-6; no clear D. Germline CDR1 DFQATT, CDR2 SNEGSKA (reference sequence). With 3 bases removed from V and 0 bases from J, the gap between germline ends came to 6 bases. CDR3 length equals 14 residues. CDR3 residues: CSASPVSGANVLTF. Written as DNA, the CDR3 is TGCAGTGCTAGTCCCGTCTCTGGGGCCAACGTCCTGACTTTC.

The genes are TRBV24-1 and TRBJ2-3; 7 nucleotides align to TRBD2. Germline V gives CDR1 KGHDR, CDR2 SFDVKD. The CDR3 is made up of 17 amino acids. V dropped 0 bases and J dropped 5; count of bases not matched to a gene: 10. The CDR3 sequence: CATSDLRAGVGRDTQYF. Here the CDR3 DNA reads TGTGCCACCAGTGATTTGCGGGCGGGAGTGGGGAGAGATACGCAGTATTTT.

This clonotype was observed a handful of times. V is TRBV27 and J is TRBJ1-4; 9 bases fit TRBD1. This CDR3 has 15 residues. Germline CDR1 is MNHEY and CDR2 is SMNVEV (reference sequence). V was clipped by 4 bases and J by 8 bases; unmatched bases: 8. The CDR3 sequence is CASSSPGQGTEKLFF. CDR3 in DNA: TGTGCCAGCAGTTCGCCGGGACAGGGAACCGAAAAACTGTTTTTT. Complete variable domain (other parts from reference TRBV27 and TRBJ1-4): EAQVTQNPRYLITVTGKKLTVTCSQNMNHEYMSWYRQDPGLGLRQIYYSMNVEVTDKGDVPEGYKVSRKEKRNFPLILESPSPNQTSLYFCASSSPGQGTEKLFFGSGTQLSVL.

A note on this clonotype: The junction and the germline gene differ at one end; a read error may be behind it. This rearrangement joins TRBV6-5 to TRBJ1-6, with no clear D. The germline V gene encodes CDR1 MNHEY and CDR2 SVGAGI. The CDR3 is 16 amino acids. Here the CDR3 DNA reads TGTGCCAACAGTTACTCGAGGAGACCTCGGGGTTCACCCCTCCACTTT. The encoded protein is CANSYSRRPRGSPLHF.

This clonotype was counted only a few times. This chain uses TRBV11-2 with TRBJ1-5, with 7 bases lining up with TRBD1. Germline assignment: CDR1 SGHAT and CDR2 FQNNGV. The CDR3 has 13 amino acids. V was pared by 0 bases and J by 10 bases, with 3 bases of the junction left unmatched. The CDR3 region has the DNA TGTGCCAGCAGCTTAGAGCGGGACAGTCCCCAGCATTTT. Its translation: CASSLERDSPQHF.

The CDR3 DNA is TGTGCCAGCTCACCAATACGGGGAGCTAACTATGGCTACACCTTC. The encoded protein is CASSPIRGANYGYTF. This chain joins TRBV18 and TRBJ1-2; D not resolved. V shed 2 bases and J shed 0 bases, with 10 bases lying between them. The CDR3 extends over 15 amino acids. Germline V gives CDR1 KGHSH, CDR2 LQKENI. The full variable domain, with the rest looked up from reference TRBV18 and TRBJ1-2, is NAGVMQNPRHLVRRRGQEARLRCSPMKGHSHVYWYRQLPEEGLKFMVYLQKENIIDESGMPKERFSAEFPKEGPSILRIQQVVRGDSAAYFCASSPIRGANYGYTFGSGTRLTVV.

This clonotype was seen repeatedly, ten times or more. The V and J genes are TRBV29-1 and TRBJ2-3; D remains unclear. CDR3 length: 11 residues. Germline loops: CDR1 SQVTM, CDR2 ANQGSEA. V was shortened by 2 bases and J by 6 bases, with 6 bases between the two germline ends. In DNA form, the CDR3 reads TGCAGCGTTGAACAGACGGATACGCAGTATTTT. Encoded protein: CSVEQTDTQYF.

Only a few counts were recorded for this clonotype. V and J are TRBV18 and TRBJ1-1, with a weak D call TRBD1 (6 bases). Trimming took 3 bases from V and 1 from J, leaving 12 bases between them. Germline loops: CDR1 KGHSH, CDR2 LQKENI. This CDR3 region has 15 residues. CDR3 loop: CASSPSGTPNTEAFF. The CDR3 DNA is TGTGCCAGCTCACCCTCCGGGACACCGAACACTGAAGCTTTCTTT. Drawing the rest from reference TRBV18 and TRBJ1-1, the complete variable domain is NAGVMQNPRHLVRRRGQEARLRCSPMKGHSHVYWYRQLPEEGLKFMVYLQKENIIDESGMPKERFSAEFPKEGPSILRIQQVVRGDSAAYFCASSPSGTPNTEAFFGQGTRLTVV.

This clonotype was detected ten times or more. This rearrangement joins TRBV20-1 to TRBJ2-3; unclear D gene. This CDR3 region has 11 residues. From germline, CDR1 is DFQATT and CDR2 SNEGSKA (reference sequence). V lost 3 bases, J lost 5 bases, and 6 bases lay in between. CDR3 DNA: TGCAGTGCTAGTCGTGGAGATACGCAGTATTTT. Translating gives CSASRGDTQYF.

The chain combines TRBV20-1 with TRBJ1-1; D possibly corresponds to TRBD1 (5 bases). The length of the CDR3 is 13 residues. Trimming took off 3 bases at V and 3 bases at J, with 11 bases between the two ends. From germline, CDR1 is DFQATT and CDR2 SNEGSKA (reference sequence). DNA for the CDR3: TGCAGTGCTAGCGCCAGGGCGGACACTGAAGCTTTCTTT. Its protein is CSASARADTEAFF.

This clonotype showed up just a few times. The V and J genes are TRBV20-1 and TRBJ1-2; D not certain. The CDR3 has 11 amino acids. Trimming left V 5 bases short and J 4 bases short, with 8 bases between. Germline CDR1 reads DFQATT; CDR2 reads SNEGSKA (reference sequence). CDR3 in DNA: TGCAGTGCTCGGGCCGGCTATGGCTACACCTTC. Translated: CSARAGYGYTF.

This clonotype was seen a handful of times. CDR3 sequence reads: CASSERSGGAHEQYF. In DNA, the CDR3 is TGTGCCAGCAGTGAGCGCAGCGGGGGGGCCCACGAGCAGTACTTC. This chain links TRBV2 with TRBJ2-7; the match to TRBD2 covers 10 bases. The germline CDR1 and CDR2 sequences are SNHLY and FYNNEI. The CDR3 spans 15 residues. The V gene end was trimmed by 3 bases and the J gene end by 5 bases; junction bases not matched to a gene: 7.

CDR3 loop: CASSLNTMSDGYTF. CDR3 nucleotides: TGTGCCAGCAGCTTAAACACCATGTCGGATGGCTACACCTTC. The V call is TRBV5-6, the J call TRBJ1-2; the D is unclear. With 2 bases removed from V and 6 bases from J, the gap between germline ends came to 14 bases. This CDR3 comprises 14 residues. Germline V gene data show CDR1 as SGHDT and CDR2 as YYEEEE.

This clonotype appeared a few times. The V gene is TRBV7-6, the J gene TRBJ2-5, with a tentative D call TRBD1 (6 bases). Germline V gives CDR1 SGHVS, CDR2 FNYEAQ. The CDR3 is made up of 13 amino acids. V lost 5 bases, J lost 7 bases, and 14 bases lay in between. In nucleotides, the CDR3 is TGTGCCAGCAGCCACCGGGCACAGGGGACCCAGTACTTC. This sequence encodes CASSHRAQGTQYF.

The chain combines TRBV20-1 with TRBJ1-2; D is uncertain. V gave up 5 bases and J gave up 3 bases, with 10 bases separating them. Germline-derived CDR1 and CDR2 are DFQATT and SNEGSKA (reference sequence). This CDR3 has 12 amino acids. The DNA of the CDR3 is TGCAGTGCTCCCGGGCAGGACTATGGCTACACCTTC. It codes for CSAPGQDYGYTF.